The 22 T cell receptor beta chains below come from one sample, sequenced in a study of OX40 agonist ivuxolimab in advanced cancers. Sequencing used immunoSEQ multiplex PCR; TCRdb keeps in-frame clones, though not all of them. The table records about 84,000 clones, approximately 89% of them present only once. The sample here was CD4+ or CD8+ T cells sorted from blood, taken in a trial of the OX40 agonist ivuxolimab. The source of these receptors is an adult with an advanced solid tumor such as melanoma, head and neck, liver or kidney cancer.

V usage is TRBV5-8 and J usage is TRBJ2-1; no clear D. The CDR3 has 10 amino acids. Looked up from germline, CDR1 is SGHTS and CDR2 is YDEGEE. V dropped 1 base and J dropped 15 bases, with 8 bases sitting between them. CDR3 DNA sequence: TGTGCCAGCAGCTTGCGTAAGGGGTTCTTC. It specifies CASSLRKGFF. The whole variable domain, remainder taken from reference TRBV5-8 and TRBJ2-1, is EAGVTQSPTHLIKTRGQQATLRCSPISGHTSVYWYQQALGLGLQFLLWYDEGEERNRGNFPPRFSGRQFPNYSSELNVNALELEDSALYLCASSLRKGFFGPGTRLTVL.

This chain joins TRBV10-3 and TRBJ1-5, with 8 bases aligning to TRBD1. The CDR3 loop spans 14 amino acids. From germline, CDR1 is ENHRY and CDR2 SYGVKD. The trim removed 10 bases at V and 3 bases at J, leaving 8 bases unmatched. CDR3 region: CATREGQVNQPQHF. The CDR3 nucleotides read TGTGCCACCAGGGAGGGACAGGTCAATCAGCCCCAGCATTTT.

This chain connects TRBV6-1 to TRBJ2-2; D unclear. The V end lost 1 base, the J end lost 1 base, and 7 bases lay between the germline ends. Germline CDR1 MNHNS, CDR2 SASEGT. The CDR3 runs to 15 residues. CDR3 DNA: TGTGCCAGCAGTGAAGTCCCAGGGAACACCGGGGAGCTGTTTTTT. Its protein is CASSEVPGNTGELFF.

V usage is TRBV6-6 and J usage is TRBJ1-1, with D possibly TRBD1 on 5 matching bases. CDR1 and CDR2 from the germline V gene are MNHNY and SVGAGI (reference sequence). V gave up 5 bases and J gave up 1 base, with 17 bases separating them. CDR3 length equals 16 residues. In DNA form, the CDR3 reads TGTGCCAGCAGTAAGAAGACCGGGGCAACGAACACTGAAGCTTTCTTT. As protein: CASSKKTGATNTEAFF.

This chain uses TRBV19 with TRBJ2-6; D is ambiguous. V was trimmed by 0 bases and J by 2 bases, leaving 17 bases between them. The CDR3 loop spans 19 amino acids. In germline, CDR1 is LNHDA, CDR2 SQIVND (reference sequence). CDR3 nucleotide sequence: TGTGCCAGTAGTATAGATCTTGCTTGGGGTGGAGCTGGGGCCAACGTCCTGACTTTC. Amino acids: CASSIDLAWGGAGANVLTF.

The CDR3 nucleotides are TGCGCCAGCAGCTTGGGGTCTAGCGGGGGCAATGAGCAGTTCTTC. Residues: CASSLGSSGGNEQFF. The chain employs TRBV5-1 and TRBJ2-1, with 10 bases matching TRBD2. After removal of 0 bases from V and 6 bases from J, the junction contained 3 bases not matched to a gene. From germline, CDR1 is SGHRS and CDR2 YFSETQ. The CDR3 extends over 15 amino acids.

The V call is TRBV11-3, the J call TRBJ2-5, with 9 bases that match TRBD1. The CDR3 covers 16 residues. Germline lookup yields CDR1 SGHNT and CDR2 YENEEA. With 4 bases clipped from V and 1 base from J, the junction kept 7 bases outside the gene matches. The CDR3 bases are TGTGCCAGCAGCTCCGGGACAGGGTTGTCCCAAGAGACCCAGTACTTC. This codes for CASSSGTGLSQETQYF.

The chain links TRBV6-6 to TRBJ1-1; unclear D gene. Trimming pared 2 bases from V and 1 base from J, leaving 11 bases between. The CDR3 is made up of 15 amino acids. The V gene's germline CDR1 is MNHNY and CDR2 SVGAGI (reference sequence). CDR3 sequence (DNA): TGTGCCAGCAGTTACCCCGGACTTAGGAACACTGAAGCTTTCTTT. This sequence encodes CASSYPGLRNTEAFF.

The rearrangement uses TRBV2 and TRBJ2-7; D is tentatively TRBD1 or TRBD2 (5 bases each). There are 13 residues in the CDR3. V was pared by 4 bases and J by 2 bases, with 9 bases between. CDR1 and CDR2 (germline): SNHLY, FYNNEI. CDR3 sequence (DNA): TGTGCCAGCAGTGGGGACGGACCCTACGAGCAGTACTTC. This gives the protein CASSGDGPYEQYF.

The V gene is TRBV11-2, the J gene TRBJ2-5, with D possibly TRBD2 on 5 matching bases. V lost 3 bases, J lost 6 bases, and 11 bases lay in between. Germline values: CDR1 SGHAT, CDR2 FQNNGV. The CDR3 has 13 amino acids. The CDR3 loop reads CASSFGVQQTQYF. In DNA form, the CDR3 reads TGTGCCAGCAGCTTCGGGGTACAGCAGACCCAGTACTTC.

The chain recombines TRBV30 with TRBJ1-2; a weak D match, TRBD1 (6 bases). This CDR3 has 12 amino acids. CDR1 is GTSNPN and CDR2 is SVGIG in the germline V gene (reference sequence). Trimming stripped 2 bases from V and 8 bases from J, with 12 bases between. The DNA for the CDR3 is TGTGCCTGGAGTAAATCAGGGGTAGGCTACACCTTC. This translates into CAWSKSGVGYTF.

The chain couples TRBV28 to TRBJ1-5; 8 bases fit TRBD1. Looked up from germline, CDR1 is MDHEN and CDR2 is SYDVKM. CDR3 length: 13 amino acids. The V gene end was trimmed by 11 bases and the J gene end by 1 base; junction bases not matched to a gene: 4. Here the CDR3 reads CAAQGVSNQPQHF. In DNA, the CDR3 is TGTGCCGCACAGGGGGTGAGCAATCAGCCCCAGCATTTT. Combining the CDR3 with reference TRBV28 and TRBJ1-5 gives the whole variable domain DVKVTQSSRYLVKRTGEKVFLECVQDMDHENMFWYRQDPGLGLRLIYFSYDVKMKEKGDIPEGYSVSREKKERFSLILESASTNQTSMYLCAAQGVSNQPQHFGDGTRLSIL.

The chain has TRBV19 and TRBJ1-3, with a weak D call TRBD1 (5 bases). The CDR3 sequence is 13 residues long. Germline CDR1 LNHDA, CDR2 SQIVND (reference sequence). V lost 7 bases, J lost 0 bases, and 7 bases lay in between. DNA for the CDR3: TGTGCCAGTAAAAGGGGCTCTGGAAACACCATATATTTT. This translates into CASKRGSGNTIYF.

The chain has TRBV7-6 and TRBJ2-7; D gene uncertain. Trimming cost V 5 bases and J 4 bases, with 15 bases left between them. From germline, CDR1 is SGHVS and CDR2 FNYEAQ. The CDR3 has 14 amino acids. Here the CDR3 reads CASSPSLPGYEQYF. CDR3 bases: TGTGCCAGCAGCCCGTCCCTCCCTGGGTACGAGCAGTACTTC.

This chain connects TRBV5-1 to TRBJ2-2; tentatively, D is TRBD1 (5 bases). The CDR3 totals 15 residues. The V gene's germline CDR1 is SGHRS and CDR2 YFSETQ. V dropped 3 bases and J dropped 6 bases, with 15 bases sitting between them. This CDR3 reads CASSSLAGLAGELFF. CDR3 in DNA: TGCGCCAGCAGCTCGCTCGCAGGGTTGGCCGGGGAGCTGTTTTTT.

This clone has only one observation. The genes are TRBV5-1 and TRBJ1-5, with D unresolved. Germline CDR1 SGHRS, CDR2 YFSETQ. The CDR3 sequence is 15 residues long. V lost 2 bases and J lost 0, with 9 bases in between. DNA of the CDR3: TGCGCCAGCAGCTTCGGGTTAAATAGCAATCAGCCCCAGCATTTT. Translated: CASSFGLNSNQPQHF.

The V and J genes are TRBV5-1 and TRBJ1-1; D gene uncertain. Trimming took off 2 bases at V and 7 bases at J, with 9 bases between the two ends. The CDR3 length is 12 residues. The germline CDR1 and CDR2 sequences are SGHRS and YFSETQ. The CDR3 region is CASSFPGSEAFF. DNA of the CDR3: TGCGCCAGCAGCTTCCCGGGCAGTGAAGCTTTCTTT.

V is TRBV10-3 and J is TRBJ2-2; possibly TRBD2 for D (5 bases). Germline CDR1 and CDR2: ENHRY and SYGVKD. The V end lost 8 bases, the J end lost 7 bases, and 11 bases lay between the germline ends. The CDR3 has 12 amino acids. The chain's CDR3 is CAIEPGNGELFF. In DNA form, the CDR3 reads TGTGCCATCGAGCCCGGGAACGGGGAGCTGTTTTTT.

V is TRBV9 and J is TRBJ1-6, with TRBD1 matching 9 bases. In germline, CDR1 is SGDLS, CDR2 YYNGEE. This CDR3 has 15 amino acids. The junction had 5 bases not matched to a gene; V was cut back by 2 bases and J by 8 bases. The DNA for the CDR3 is TGTGCCAGCAGCGTGGGGGACAGGGCAGATTCACCCCTCCACTTT. Translating it yields CASSVGDRADSPLHF. Complete variable domain (other parts from reference TRBV9 and TRBJ1-6): DSGVTQTPKHLITATGQRVTLRCSPRSGDLSVYWYQQSLDQGLQFLIQYYNGEERAKGNILERFSAQQFPDLHSELNLSSLELGDSALYFCASSVGDRADSPLHFGNGTRLTVT.

The V call is TRBV5-1, the J call TRBJ2-1; TRBD2 matches 10 bases. The CDR3 covers 15 residues. J lost 3 bases, V lost 0 bases, and 0 bases had no gene match. CDR1 and CDR2 (germline): SGHRS, YFSETQ. The CDR3 bases are TGCGCCAGCAGCTTGGCTAGCGGGGGCTACAATGAGCAGTTCTTC. Protein product: CASSLASGGYNEQFF. Full variable domain (rest looked up from reference TRBV5-1 and TRBJ2-1): KAGVTQTPRYLIKTRGQQVTLSCSPISGHRSVSWYQQTPGQGLQFLFEYFSETQRNKGNFPGRFSGRQFSNSRSEMNVSTLELGDSALYLCASSLASGGYNEQFFGPGTRLTVL.

This chain connects TRBV15 to TRBJ1-5, with D unclear. Germline V gene data show CDR1 as LNHNV and CDR2 as YYDKDF (reference sequence). The CDR3 spans 15 residues. Trimming took 0 bases from V and 5 from J, leaving 11 bases between them. The CDR3 region is CATSRDRKADQPQHF. The CDR3 coding sequence is TGTGCCACCAGCAGAGATAGGAAGGCCGATCAGCCCCAGCATTTT.

The chain couples TRBV6-5 to TRBJ2-1; D may be TRBD1 or TRBD2 (7 bases each). The CDR3 has 13 residues. Looked up from germline, CDR1 is MNHEY and CDR2 is SVGAGI. Trimming shortened V by 7 bases and J by 7 bases, and 14 bases separated the two germline ends. The CDR3 protein is CASKPGGGNEQFF. CDR3 sequence (DNA): TGTGCCAGCAAGCCAGGGGGGGGTAATGAGCAGTTCTTC.